Described below is a single T cell receptor beta chain sequence and its context. The target antigen is unknown. The sample comes from a study of cytomegalovirus exposure and HLA in healthy donors. General study findings and limits: Reported findings show TCR beta sequences accurately forecast HLA-A and HLA-B alleles in most subjects. A few chains linked to CMV were shown in vitro to be specific for CMV antigens. The productive fraction for most TCR beta V segments was about 87% or about 30% in an earlier analysis. A later analysis showed that HLA-associated TCR beta chains had undergone more clonal expansion than equally common others.

This PCR relied on a set of 60 Vbeta primers and 13 Jbeta primers. Here immunoSEQ multiplex PCR was the method, and the copy in TCRdb shows in-frame clones only, minus some. The sample contains approximately 120,000 clones, 60% to 75% of which appear only once. With 0 bases removed from V and 4 bases from J, the gap between germline ends came to 15 bases. The CDR3 sequence is 16 residues long. The germline gives CDR1 MGHRA, CDR2 YSYEKL. Sample: PBMCs. The TCR was taken from a woman between 50 and 59 years old in good health and CMV-seropositive. The chain uses TRBV4-1 and TRBJ1-2; no definite D call. The CDR3 protein is CASSQDRRGLGYGYTF. The CDR3, as DNA: TGCGCCAGCAGCCAAGATCGGCGAGGCCTGGGCTATGGCTACACCTTC.